Listed below are T cell receptor beta chains from one sample, sequenced in a study of blood T cell repertoires in COVID-19. Clones were sequenced by immunoSEQ multiplex PCR, and TCRdb holds only the in-frame ones, with some missing. The table records 400,000 or so clones, 88% of them present only once. The material sequenced was PBMCs or T cells enriched from blood (not recorded which). The origin of the receptors is a woman in her thirties or forties with acute COVID-19. Each CDR3 is given with its conserved first and last residue. A D gene is named only where the DNA matches it firmly. Clone size, where shown, is once, few, many, or a class for clones that have expanded.

J gene	clone size	D gene	V gene	CDR3 protein	CDR3 DNA
TRBJ2-3	.	.	TRBV9	CASSVAARGTDTQYF	TGTGCCAGCAGCGTAGCCGCGAGAGGGACAGATACGCAGTATTTT
TRBJ2-7	.	TRBD2	TRBV29-1	CSVERGGSYEQYF	TGCAGCGTTGAGCGGGGGGGCTCCTACGAGCAGTACTTC
TRBJ1-2	.	.	TRBV7-9	CASSLPESWRGNYGYTF	TGTGCCAGCAGCTTACCAGAGTCGTGGCGGGGTAATTATGGCTACACCTTC
TRBJ2-2	.	.	TRBV5-5	CASSYDSTGELFF	TGTGCCAGCAGCTATGACAGCACCGGGGAGCTGTTTTTT
TRBJ1-4	few	.	TRBV5-1	CASSLALSSPKVSGKLFF	TGCGCCAGCAGCTTGGCCTTAAGTAGTCCTAAGGTTAGCGGAAAACTGTTTTTT
TRBJ2-1	.	TRBD1	TRBV30	CAWRGRGYNEQFF	TGTGCCTGGAGGGGCAGGGGGTATAATGAGCAGTTCTTC
TRBJ2-5	.	TRBD1	TRBV19	CASSPGQGAKTQYF	TGTGCCAGTAGTCCCGGACAGGGGGCGAAGACCCAGTACTTC
TRBJ2-5	.	TRBD2	TRBV5-1	CASSSGGGLKETQYF	TGCGCCAGCTCTAGTGGCGGGGGGCTAAAAGAGACCCAGTACTTC
TRBJ1-5	few	.	TRBV29-1	CSAVQGVGQPQHF	TGCAGCGCAGTACAGGGCGTCGGTCAGCCCCAGCATTTT
TRBJ1-2	.	.	TRBV5-1	CASSLGTDYGYTF	TGCGCCAGCAGCTTGGGCACGGACTATGGCTACACCTTC
TRBJ2-2	.	.	TRBV7-2	CASRPGPALTGELFF	TGTGCCAGCAGGCCTGGGCCAGCTCTCACCGGGGAGCTGTTTTTT
TRBJ2-3	few	.	TRBV19	CASSMQRRDTQYF	TGTGCCAGTAGTATGCAGCGCAGAGATACGCAGTATTTT
TRBJ2-1	few	.	TRBV5-1	CASSFSQPGNEQFF	TGCGCCAGCAGCTTCAGCCAGCCGGGTAATGAGCAGTTCTTC
TRBJ1-1	.	TRBD1	TRBV7-8	CASSTHRGREAFF	TGTGCCAGCAGCACTCACAGGGGGCGGGAGGCTTTCTTT
TRBJ2-7	.	.	TRBV5-6	CASSLPSSYEQYF	TGTGCCAGCAGCTTGCCTAGCTCCTACGAGCAGTACTTC
TRBJ1-1	few	TRBD1	TRBV6-5	CASSPGQRNTEAFF	TGTGCCAGCAGTCCGGGACAGAGGAACACTGAAGCTTTCTTT
TRBJ1-3	.	.	TRBV30	CAWTSQSGNTIYF	TGTGCCTGGACGTCACAGTCTGGAAACACCATATATTTT
TRBJ2-7	.	.	TRBV6-5	CASSTSYEQYF	TGTGCCAGCAGTACATCCTACGAGCAGTACTTC
TRBJ1-1	.	.	TRBV10-3	CAIKEGGNTEAFF	TGTGCCATCAAGGAAGGCGGAAACACTGAAGCTTTCTTT
TRBJ1-5	.	TRBD1	TRBV2	CASSGRGQGRNQPQHF	TGTGCCAGCAGTGGTCGGGGACAGGGGAGGAATCAGCCCCAGCATTTT
TRBJ1-5	.	.	TRBV19	CASSIGQFNQPQHF	TGTGCCAGTAGTATAGGACAGTTCAATCAGCCCCAGCATTTT
TRBJ1-5	.	.	TRBV30	CAWGGGQSQPQHF	TGTGCCTGGGGAGGTGGCCAAAGTCAGCCCCAGCATTTT
TRBJ2-5	.	.	TRBV28	CASSSPGLALDAQYF	TGTGCCAGCAGTTCGCCCGGACTGGCCCTAGATGCCCAGTACTTC
TRBJ1-2	.	TRBD1	TRBV7-6	CASSAPGQGARGYTF	TGTGCCAGCAGCGCGCCTGGACAGGGGGCAAGGGGCTACACCTTC
TRBJ1-2	.	.	TRBV15	CATSLGGAHYGYTF	TGTGCCACCTCCTTGGGGGGGGCCCACTATGGCTACACCTTC
TRBJ2-7	.	.	TRBV18	CASSPGSYEQYF	TGTGCCAGCTCCCCGGGGTCCTACGAGCAGTACTTC
TRBJ2-7	once	.	TRBV25-1	CASSEVRTSEQYF	TGTGCCAGCAGTGAAGTAAGGACATCCGAGCAGTACTTC
TRBJ1-2	.	.	TRBV19	CASSRDIYGYTF	TGTGCCAGTAGTAGAGACATCTATGGCTACACCTTC
TRBJ1-2	.	TRBD1	TRBV3-1/TRBV3-2	CASSQVPPFQGQSLYGYTF	TGTGCCAGCAGCCAAGTACCACCCTTCCAGGGACAGTCCTTATATGGCTACACCTTC
TRBJ1-2	.	TRBD1	TRBV30	CAWSVGDRGGYTF	TGTGCCTGGAGTGTGGGTGACAGGGGTGGCTACACCTTC
TRBJ1-1	.	.	TRBV10-3	CAISDLQANTEAFF	TGTGCCATCAGTGATTTACAGGCGAACACTGAAGCTTTCTTT
TRBJ2-7	few	.	TRBV3-1/TRBV3-2	CASSQEETFPLEQYF	TGTGCCAGCAGCCAAGAGGAGACTTTCCCCCTCGAGCAGTACTTC
TRBJ1-2	.	TRBD1	TRBV7-2	CASSTGASLYGYTF	TGTGCCAGCAGCACAGGGGCTTCACTATATGGCTACACCTTC
TRBJ1-6	.	.	TRBV18	CASSPSPQGYSPLHF	TGTGCCAGCTCACCAAGCCCTCAGGGGTACTCACCCCTCCACTTT
TRBJ1-2	.	TRBD1	TRBV9	CASRATGDNYGYTF	TGTGCCAGCAGGGCGACAGGGGATAACTATGGCTACACCTTC
TRBJ2-7	.	TRBD1	TRBV24-1	CATSDPRDRRDSYEQYF	TGTGCCACCAGTGACCCCAGGGACAGGCGGGACTCCTACGAGCAGTACTTC
TRBJ1-3	.	.	TRBV10-2	CASSEGAAGNTIYF	TGCGCCAGCAGTGAAGGGGCAGCTGGAAACACCATATATTTT
TRBJ2-1	.	TRBD2	TRBV4-2	CASSLTSGNEQFF	TGTGCCAGCAGCCTCACTAGCGGCAATGAGCAGTTCTTC
TRBJ1-2	.	TRBD1	TRBV24-1	CATSEGPGQGSYGYTF	TGTGCCACCAGTGAAGGACCGGGACAGGGTTCCTATGGCTACACCTTC
TRBJ2-5	.	TRBD2	TRBV24-1	CATSDPTSAETQYF	TGTGCCACCAGTGACCCTACTAGCGCTGAGACCCAGTACTTC
TRBJ1-1	once	.	TRBV7-9	CASSQGRRDTEAFF	TGTGCCAGCAGCCAGGGTCGGCGTGACACTGAAGCTTTCTTT
TRBJ1-1	.	.	TRBV5-1	CASSSHTEAFF	TGCGCCAGCAGCAGCCACACTGAAGCTTTCTTT
TRBJ1-2	.	TRBD1	TRBV11-2	CASSLLQGLGYTF	TGTGCCAGCAGCTTATTACAGGGGCTTGGCTACACCTTC
TRBJ2-1	.	TRBD2	TRBV10-3	CANSGGSNEQFF	TGTGCCAATAGCGGGGGGTCCAATGAGCAGTTCTTC
TRBJ2-1	.	.	TRBV11-2	CASSLDTAASRFF	TGTGCCAGCAGCTTAGATACGGCGGCCAGTCGGTTCTTC
TRBJ1-1	once	TRBD1	TRBV6-5	CASRRQGGTEAFF	TGTGCCAGCAGAAGACAGGGTGGTACTGAAGCTTTCTTT
TRBJ1-6	few	.	TRBV11-2	CASSLDLAENSPLHF	TGTGCCAGCAGCTTAGATTTGGCGGAGAATTCACCCCTCCACTTT
TRBJ2-1	.	TRBD2	TRBV5-1	CASSTGTSGGATFDEQFF	TGCGCCAGCAGCACCGGGACTAGCGGGGGGGCTACGTTCGATGAGCAGTTCTTC
TRBJ2-6	.	.	TRBV29-1	CSVEDMSSGANVLTF	TGCAGCGTTGAAGACATGAGCTCTGGGGCCAACGTCCTGACTTTC
TRBJ1-6	.	TRBD1	TRBV10-3	CAVRGQDNSPLHF	TGTGCCGTCAGGGGACAGGACAATTCACCCCTCCACTTT
TRBJ2-1	.	.	TRBV6-5	CASFGGISYNEQFF	TGTGCCAGCTTCGGGGGTATTTCCTACAATGAGCAGTTCTTC
TRBJ1-4	.	.	TRBV24-1	CATSPGAGEKLFF	TGTGCCACCAGTCCAGGGGCAGGTGAAAAACTGTTTTTT
TRBJ2-1	.	TRBD1	TRBV2	CASSENRGLGNEQFF	TGTGCCAGCAGTGAAAACAGGGGGCTAGGTAATGAGCAGTTCTTC
TRBJ2-1	.	TRBD2	TRBV5-1	CASSLGLAGGTFNEQFF	TGCGCCAGCAGCTTGGGACTAGCGGGGGGTACCTTTAATGAGCAGTTCTTC
TRBJ2-1	.	.	TRBV3-1/TRBV3-2	CASSQEGSVNEQFF	TGTGCCAGCAGCCAAGAGGGTAGCGTCAATGAGCAGTTCTTC
TRBJ1-2	.	.	TRBV10-3	CAITSTTLNNYGYTF	TGTGCCATCACCAGCACGACATTAAATAACTATGGCTACACCTTC
TRBJ2-1	.	TRBD1	TRBV11-2	CASSLSTGGFNEQFF	TGTGCCAGCAGCTTGTCGACAGGGGGCTTTAATGAGCAGTTCTTC
TRBJ1-2	.	.	TRBV27	CASSSHGDNYGYTF	TGTGCCAGCAGTTCCCACGGAGACAACTATGGCTACACCTTC
TRBJ2-7	.	TRBD2	TRBV3-1/TRBV3-2	CASSQGWAGGTYEQYF	TGTGCCAGCAGCCAAGGATGGGCGGGGGGGACCTACGAGCAGTACTTC
TRBJ1-1	.	TRBD1	TRBV7-9	CASSMRTGEMNTEAFF	TGTGCCAGCAGCATGAGGACAGGGGAAATGAACACTGAAGCTTTCTTT